This TCR beta chain was captured by sequencing in a study of T cells in Graves' hyperthyroidism and ophthalmopathy. Amplification targeted TCR beta CDR3 regions from RNA transcripts. First-round RT-PCR with HTBI primers amplified the TCR CDR3 region. TCRdb re-called the multiplex PCR reads through MiXCR, storing one row per CDR3 protein. Found here are under 450,000 distinct CDR3 sequences, roughly 13% of them singletons; the top ten hold around 21%. This clonotype appeared many times. Trimming took 6 bases from V and 3 from J, leaving 9 bases between them. Germline CDR1 is DFQATT and CDR2 is SNEGSKA (reference sequence). The CDR3 has 11 amino acids. Criteria for exclusion of patients were uncontrolled infection, other autoimmune disease, pregnancy or lactation. Source material for PBMCs was over 8 ml fresh peripheral blood.

The chain couples TRBV20-1 to TRBJ2-7, with D unresolved. Sequencing was carried out using blood. This TCR was recovered from a man aged 30 to 45 with Graves' hyperthyroidism that later progressed to Graves' ophthalmopathy. CDR3 residues: CSAPELYEQYF. CDR3 coding DNA: TGCAGTGCCCCAGAGCTCTACGAGCAGTACTTC.